These T cell receptor beta chains were read from a single sample in a study of PD-L1 blockade in urothelial cancer. Clones were read by immunoSEQ multiplex PCR, and TCRdb kept only the in-frame ones, dropping some. The sample contains 25,000 to 35,000 clones, 80% to 90% of which appear only once. The sample here was PBMCs, taken around atezolizumab (anti-PD-L1) treatment. These receptor sequences come from a man between 65 and 79 years old with urothelial cancer. CDR3s include the opening cysteine and the closing phenylalanine or tryptophan. D genes are given only for firm matches. The size entry is marked missing in some rows and otherwise reads once, few, many or a size class.

J gene: TRBJ2-1
clone size: -
D gene: -
V gene: TRBV20-1
CDR3 protein: CSASSEDEQFF
CDR3 DNA: TGCAGTGCTAGTAGTGAGGATGAGCAGTTCTTC

J gene: TRBJ2-7
clone size: -
D gene: TRBD1
V gene: TRBV6-1
CDR3 protein: CASSRDRYEQYF
CDR3 DNA: TGTGCCAGCAGCCGGGACAGGTACGAGCAGTACTTC

J gene: TRBJ2-2
clone size: -
D gene: TRBD1
V gene: TRBV6-1
CDR3 protein: CASSEPRTGNTGELFF
CDR3 DNA: TGTGCCAGCAGTGAACCGCGGACAGGGAACACCGGGGAGCTGTTTTTT

J gene: TRBJ2-2
clone size: -
D gene: TRBD2
V gene: TRBV6-5
CDR3 protein: CASIRGGNTGELFF
CDR3 DNA: TGTGCCAGCATCCGGGGGGGAAACACCGGGGAGCTGTTTTTT

J gene: TRBJ2-5
clone size: -
D gene: TRBD2
V gene: TRBV7-8
CDR3 protein: CASSRLAGGRETQYF
CDR3 DNA: TGTGCCAGCAGCCGGCTAGCGGGAGGGAGGGAGACCCAGTACTTC

J gene: TRBJ2-7
clone size: once
D gene: -
V gene: TRBV6-5
CDR3 protein: CASRPRTGTYEQYF
CDR3 DNA: TGTGCCAGCAGACCACGAACAGGTACCTACGAGCAGTACTTC

J gene: TRBJ2-2
clone size: -
D gene: -
V gene: TRBV5-1
CDR3 protein: CASSLEQGVGELFF
CDR3 DNA: TGCGCCAGCAGCTTGGAACAGGGAGTCGGGGAGCTGTTTTTT

J gene: TRBJ2-5
clone size: -
D gene: -
V gene: TRBV18
CDR3 protein: CASSPGWSKETQYF
CDR3 DNA: TGTGCCAGCTCACCCGGGTGGAGTAAAGAGACCCAGTACTTC

J gene: TRBJ1-2
clone size: -
D gene: -
V gene: TRBV5-4
CDR3 protein: CASSLTDSITYGYTF
CDR3 DNA: TGTGCCAGCAGCTTAACCGACAGCATAACCTATGGCTACACCTTC

J gene: TRBJ1-4
clone size: -
D gene: TRBD1
V gene: TRBV2
CDR3 protein: CASDRAVNEKLFF
CDR3 DNA: TGTGCCAGCGACAGGGCGGTTAATGAAAAACTGTTTTTT

J gene: TRBJ1-1
clone size: -
D gene: TRBD1
V gene: TRBV7-9
CDR3 protein: CASSATGGSTEAFF
CDR3 DNA: TGTGCCAGCAGCGCGACAGGGGGGAGCACTGAAGCTTTCTTT

J gene: TRBJ1-2
clone size: few
D gene: TRBD1
V gene: TRBV25-1
CDR3 protein: CASSETGAGYTF
CDR3 DNA: TGTGCCAGCAGTGAGACAGGGGCTGGCTACACCTTC

J gene: TRBJ1-3
clone size: -
D gene: -
V gene: TRBV30
CDR3 protein: CAWSSRLVSGNTIYF
CDR3 DNA: TGTGCCTGGAGTTCTCGACTTGTCTCTGGAAACACCATATATTTT

J gene: TRBJ2-7
clone size: few
D gene: -
V gene: TRBV5-1
CDR3 protein: CASSLRSSYEQYF
CDR3 DNA: TGCGCCAGCAGCTTGAGGAGCTCCTACGAGCAGTACTTC

J gene: TRBJ2-5
clone size: -
D gene: -
V gene: TRBV28
CDR3 protein: CASSSLGQSQETQYF
CDR3 DNA: TGTGCCAGCAGTTCCCTCGGACAGAGCCAAGAGACCCAGTACTTC

J gene: TRBJ2-3
clone size: -
D gene: -
V gene: TRBV5-1
CDR3 protein: CASSLGVGTGDTQYF
CDR3 DNA: TGCGCCAGCAGCTTGGGGGTTGGCACAGGTGATACGCAGTATTTT

J gene: TRBJ2-1
clone size: -
D gene: -
V gene: TRBV7-3
CDR3 protein: CASSLESGGNEQFF
CDR3 DNA: TGTGCCAGCAGCTTAGAATCAGGGGGGAATGAGCAGTTCTTC

J gene: TRBJ1-1
clone size: -
D gene: -
V gene: TRBV18
CDR3 protein: CASSGGRTTEAFF
CDR3 DNA: TGTGCCAGCTCCGGGGGGCGAACCACTGAAGCTTTCTTT

J gene: TRBJ1-2
clone size: -
D gene: -
V gene: TRBV6-5
CDR3 protein: CASRRLTGIYGYTF
CDR3 DNA: TGTGCCAGCAGGCGGCTCACAGGGATCTATGGCTACACCTTC

J gene: TRBJ1-2
clone size: -
D gene: -
V gene: TRBV10-3
CDR3 protein: CAISDEEAGDYGYTF
CDR3 DNA: TGTGCCATCAGTGACGAGGAGGCAGGGGACTATGGCTACACCTTC

J gene: TRBJ2-5
clone size: once
D gene: -
V gene: TRBV2
CDR3 protein: CASNAGRETQYF
CDR3 DNA: TGTGCCAGCAACGCAGGGAGGGAGACCCAGTACTTC

J gene: TRBJ2-1
clone size: -
D gene: TRBD2
V gene: TRBV5-4
CDR3 protein: CASSFASGGRGEQFF
CDR3 DNA: TGTGCCAGCAGCTTTGCTAGCGGGGGTCGCGGTGAGCAGTTCTTC

J gene: TRBJ1-2
clone size: once
D gene: -
V gene: TRBV4-3
CDR3 protein: CASSQDSRGGVRYGYTF
CDR3 DNA: TGCGCCAGCAGCCAAGACTCAAGGGGCGGAGTGAGGTACGGCTACACCTTC

J gene: TRBJ1-2
clone size: -
D gene: -
V gene: TRBV10-3
CDR3 protein: CAIQRDAENYGYTF
CDR3 DNA: TGTGCCATTCAACGTGATGCTGAGAACTATGGCTACACCTTC

J gene: TRBJ2-1
clone size: few
D gene: -
V gene: TRBV7-9
CDR3 protein: CASSLDRGAAPAANNEQFF
CDR3 DNA: TGTGCCAGCAGCTTAGACCGCGGTGCGGCTCCAGCGGCAAACAATGAGCAGTTCTTC

J gene: TRBJ2-3
clone size: -
D gene: TRBD1
V gene: TRBV19
CDR3 protein: CASSMRGQYMTQYF
CDR3 DNA: TGTGCCAGTAGTATGAGGGGGCAATATATGACGCAGTATTTT

J gene: TRBJ2-1
clone size: -
D gene: TRBD2
V gene: TRBV6-6
CDR3 protein: CASSTGTSGTRNEQFF
CDR3 DNA: TGTGCCAGCAGTACAGGGACTAGCGGGACCCGGAATGAGCAGTTCTTC

J gene: TRBJ1-2
clone size: once
D gene: TRBD1
V gene: TRBV7-9
CDR3 protein: CASSRDRKSGSGYTF
CDR3 DNA: TGTGCCAGCAGCCGGGACAGGAAATCTGGTTCTGGCTACACCTTC

J gene: TRBJ2-3
clone size: -
D gene: -
V gene: TRBV14
CDR3 protein: CASSQRGPSTDTQYF
CDR3 DNA: TGTGCCAGCAGCCAACGAGGGCCTAGCACAGATACGCAGTATTTT